This TCR beta chain comes out of a study of blood T cell repertoires in COVID-19. For the study at large: Some COVID-19 samples were acute and others convalescent; all came from the United States, Italy and Spain. T cells, B-cell-depleted T cells, or PBMCs provided the cDNA or gDNA that served as material.

In the original processing: Researchers report that nucleated cell counts were estimated from reference gene primer amplification. The data were produced by immunoSEQ multiplex PCR, yet TCRdb's version contains in-frame clones alone and is incomplete. Clonal size and the V and J genes are those of that table, whereas D and trimming came from the DNA. Of about 190,000 clones in the sample, roughly four fifths were seen once. The CDR3 is made up of 15 amino acids. Germline CDR1 reads LNHDA; CDR2 reads SQIVND (reference sequence). V dropped 3 bases and J dropped 10; count of bases not matched to a gene: 7.

The chain employs TRBV19 and TRBJ1-6, with 9 bases that match TRBD1. Input material: peripheral blood. The TCR comes from a woman in her thirties or forties with acute or convalescent COVID-19. The CDR3 loop reads CASSMTGGVQSPLHF. CDR3 sequence (DNA): TGTGCCAGTAGTATGACAGGGGGGGTTCAATCACCCCTCCACTTT. Full variable domain (missing parts from reference TRBV19 and TRBJ1-6): DGGITQSPKYLFRKEGQNVTLSCEQNLNHDAMYWYRQDPGQGLRLIYYSQIVNDFQKGDIAEGYSVSREKKESFPLTVTSAQKNPTAFYLCASSMTGGVQSPLHFGNGTRLTVT.